This T cell receptor (beta chain) was captured by sequencing in a study of T cell responses to AZD1222 COVID-19 vaccine. General study results and limits: CD4 TCRs linked to vaccination spanned spike, dominating at 160-218 and 743-854. Compared with day 0, the breadth and depth of the Spike-specific TCR repertoire rose significantly after two doses of AZD1222. Baseline seropositivity characterized only six or seven AZD1222 recipients.

TCRdb's copy holds only in-frame clones and misses some; the assay was immunoSEQ multiplex PCR. The sample carries around 120,000 clones, around 93% recorded once. Of note for this clone: Its antigen is as yet unknown.

The source material was peripheral blood, sampled on day 0 of AZD1222 vaccination. The clonotype originates from an adult in good health.

In DNA form, the CDR3 reads TGTGCCAGCAGTCAAGGGGCCGTAGTTGGCGAAAAACTGTTTTTT. It is translated as CASSQGAVVGEKLFF. The chain combines TRBV27 with TRBJ1-4; possibly TRBD1 for D (5 bases). Germline-derived CDR1 and CDR2 are MNHEY and SMNVEV (reference sequence). CDR3 length equals 15 residues. V was shortened by 5 bases and J by 8 bases, with 18 bases between the two germline ends.